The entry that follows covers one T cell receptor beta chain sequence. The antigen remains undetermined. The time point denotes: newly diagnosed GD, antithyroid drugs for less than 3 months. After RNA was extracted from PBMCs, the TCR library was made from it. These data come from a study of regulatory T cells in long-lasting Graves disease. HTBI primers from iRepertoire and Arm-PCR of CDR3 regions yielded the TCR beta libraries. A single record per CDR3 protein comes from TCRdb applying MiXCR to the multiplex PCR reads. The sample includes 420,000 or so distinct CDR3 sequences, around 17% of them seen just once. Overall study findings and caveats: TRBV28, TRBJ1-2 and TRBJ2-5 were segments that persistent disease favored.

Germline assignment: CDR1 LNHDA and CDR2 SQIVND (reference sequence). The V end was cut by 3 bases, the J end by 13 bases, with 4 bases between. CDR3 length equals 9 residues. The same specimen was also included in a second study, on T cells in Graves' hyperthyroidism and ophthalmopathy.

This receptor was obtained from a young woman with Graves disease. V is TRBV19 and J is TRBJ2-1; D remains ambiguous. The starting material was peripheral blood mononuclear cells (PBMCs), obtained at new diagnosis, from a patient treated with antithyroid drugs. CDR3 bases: TGTGCCAGTAGTATCAGACAGTTCTTC. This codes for CASSIRQFF.